One sample yielded the 27 T cell receptor beta chains listed below, sequenced in a study of monozygotic twins with inflammatory bowel disease. TCRdb re-called the 5' RACE reads; one entry per CDR3 protein, DNA not given. This sample's table reports fewer than 550,000 distinct CDR3 sequences. Sequencing was done on a sample of blood. The source of these receptors is a human donor with ulcerative colitis or Crohn's disease, or a healthy co-twin of an affected twin (not recorded which).

The V gene is TRBV20-1, the J gene TRBJ2-7; TCRdb indicates TRBD1, and absent DNA this call remains unverified. Germline V gene data show CDR1 as DFQATT and CDR2 as SNEGSKA (reference sequence). This CDR3 is 13 amino acids long. This chain's CDR3 is CSARSRDPYEQYF.

V is TRBV3-1 and J is TRBJ1-1; TCRdb's D gene call, TRBD1, goes unchecked for lack of DNA. CDR3 length: 15 residues. From germline, CDR1 is LGHDT and CDR2 YNNKEL (reference sequence). The CDR3 loop reads CASSQVGRGPTEAFF.

The chain joins TRBV5-5 to TRBJ1-2; TCRdb reports TRBD1, a call that lacks DNA to check it against. The CDR3 has 15 residues. The germline gives CDR1 SGHKS, CDR2 YYEKEE (reference sequence). CDR3 region: CASSLGTGPRGGYTF.

The chain carries TRBV27 and TRBJ2-1. CDR3 length: 15 amino acids. Germline assignment: CDR1 MNHEY and CDR2 SMNVEV (reference sequence). The CDR3: CASSLDLSSYNEQFF.

The chain employs TRBV4-2 and TRBJ1-5; TCRdb's D gene call, TRBD1, goes unchecked for lack of DNA. The germline V gene encodes CDR1 LGHNA and CDR2 YNFKEQ. The CDR3 sequence is 17 residues long. The CDR3 sequence: CASSQAGTGYSNQPQHF.

This chain links TRBV7-2 with TRBJ1-3. There are 14 residues in the CDR3. CDR1 and CDR2 from the germline V gene are SGHTA and FQGNSA. The CDR3 is CASSLQTGRNTIYF.

V gene TRBV3-1 combines with J gene TRBJ2-3; TCRdb proposes TRBD2, but this gene call is untestable without DNA. The CDR3 loop spans 12 amino acids. From germline, CDR1 is LGHDT and CDR2 YNNKEL (reference sequence). The chain's CDR3 is CASSPGLAGRSF.

V usage is TRBV20-1 and J usage is TRBJ2-7; as DNA is missing, the TRBD2 call by TCRdb cannot be tested. Per germline, CDR1 DFQATT and CDR2 SNEGSKA (reference sequence). The CDR3 extends over 14 amino acids. The CDR3 sequence is CSAMEGLAGDEQYF.

The chain uses TRBV6-1 and TRBJ2-3; without DNA, the TCRdb call of TRBD2 cannot be checked. The V gene's germline CDR1 is MNHNS and CDR2 SASEGT. This CDR3 is 15 amino acids long. CDR3 sequence reads: CASSRDLTSTDTQYF.

The rearrangement uses TRBV28 and TRBJ1-4; no DNA is available, so the TRBD1 call from TCRdb remains unchecked. The CDR3 extends over 17 amino acids. Germline CDR1 reads MDHEN; CDR2 reads SYDVKM. CDR3 region: CASSLRSRGRRNEKLFF.

The chain joins TRBV18 to TRBJ2-3. The CDR3 loop spans 14 amino acids. The germline CDR1 and CDR2 sequences are KGHSH and LQKENI. CDR3 in amino acids: CASSPRAELDTQYF.

The gene calls are TRBV2 and TRBJ1-1; with no DNA, the TCRdb D assignment of TRBD1 cannot be verified. The CDR3 is made up of 15 amino acids. Germline loops: CDR1 SNHLY, CDR2 FYNNEI. The CDR3 sequence: CASSEPGGVNTEAFF.

V gene TRBV18 combines with J gene TRBJ2-1; TCRdb indicates TRBD1, and absent DNA this call remains unverified. The CDR3 length is 19 residues. Looked up from germline, CDR1 is KGHSH and CDR2 is LQKENI. CDR3 amino acids: CASSTTGTGHQNWDNEQFF.

The chain links TRBV7-9 to TRBJ2-5; the TCRdb D gene call, TRBD2, has no DNA to confirm it. Germline CDR1 and CDR2: SEHNR and FQNEAQ (reference sequence). The CDR3 runs to 15 residues. The CDR3 loop is CASVTSGVPLETQYF.

The chain joins TRBV6-2 or TRBV6-3 to TRBJ2-1; the D gene TCRdb calls, TRBD2, cannot be checked with no DNA. The germline CDR1 and CDR2 sequences are MNHEY and SVGEGT. The CDR3 runs 14 residues. CDR3 protein: CASSYSGRAAGRFF.

The chain uses TRBV5-6 and TRBJ2-1. Looked up from germline, CDR1 is SGHDT and CDR2 is YYEEEE. This CDR3 has 11 residues. CDR3 sequence: CASSLKQEQFF. Drawing the rest from reference TRBV5-6 and TRBJ2-1, the complete variable domain is DAGVTQSPTHLIKTRGQQVTLRCSPKSGHDTVSWYQQALGQGPQFIFQYYEEEERQRGNFPDRFSGHQFPNYSSELNVNALLLGDSALYLCASSLKQEQFFGPGTRLTVL.

V gene TRBV2 combines with J gene TRBJ2-1; absent DNA, TCRdb's TRBD1 call cannot be checked. This CDR3 contains 13 residues. CDR1 is SNHLY and CDR2 is FYNNEI in the germline V gene. The CDR3 sequence is CATKGQGRNEQFF.

J is TRBJ1-5 and V is TRBV5-1; absent DNA, TCRdb's TRBD1 call cannot be checked. CDR1 is SGHRS, CDR2 YFSETQ, per germline. The CDR3 totals 15 residues. The CDR3 here is CASSLEGRTNQPQHF.

This chain uses TRBV20-1 with TRBJ1-6; checking the TCRdb D call of TRBD1 is not possible without DNA. The germline V gene has CDR1 DFQATT and CDR2 SNEGSKA (reference sequence). The CDR3 length is 15 residues. The CDR3 reads CSARGSGGPNSPLHF.

This rearrangement joins TRBV29-1 to TRBJ1-1. Germline CDR1 reads SQVTM; CDR2 reads ANQGSEA. The CDR3 runs to 12 residues. The chain's CDR3 is CSVVGSGPEAFF.

The chain uses TRBV7-7 and TRBJ2-2. Germline values: CDR1 SSHAT, CDR2 FNYEAQ (reference sequence). This CDR3 region has 14 residues. CDR3 loop: CASSFSGTTGELFF. Looking up the rest from reference TRBV7-7 and TRBJ2-2 gives the full variable domain: GAGVSQSPRYKVTKRGQDVTLRCDPISSHATLYWYQQALGQGPEFLTYFNYEAQPDKSGLPSDRFSAERPEGSISTLTIQRTEQRDSAMYRCASSFSGTTGELFFGEGSRLTVL.

V is TRBV28 and J is TRBJ1-5; TCRdb selects TRBD1, and the lack of DNA leaves this call unchecked. The CDR3 loop spans 16 amino acids. Germline loops: CDR1 MDHEN, CDR2 SYDVKM. CDR3: CASRSPTVHSNQPQHF.

The chain recombines TRBV6-1 with TRBJ2-3. The V gene's germline CDR1 is MNHNS and CDR2 SASEGT. The CDR3 runs 17 residues. The CDR3 sequence: CASSEAHETILPDTQYF.

This chain uses TRBV7-2 with TRBJ1-4; TCRdb outputs TRBD1, but without DNA this stays unchecked. In germline, CDR1 is SGHTA, CDR2 FQGNSA. This CDR3 has 15 amino acids. The CDR3 loop reads CASSSRSGLGEKLFF.

The V call is TRBV4-3, the J call TRBJ2-7; the TCRdb D gene call, TRBD2, has no DNA to confirm it. This CDR3 is 16 amino acids long. Germline V gene sequence: CDR1 LGHNA, CDR2 YSLEER. CDR3 amino acids: CASSRAATSGIYEQYF.

The chain has TRBV12-3 or TRBV12-4 and TRBJ2-5; TCRdb designates TRBD1, a call that cannot be tested without DNA. CDR3 length: 14 residues. The CDR3 is CASSSDRVRETQYF.

The V gene is TRBV6-2 or TRBV6-3, the J gene TRBJ2-7; TCRdb's D call, TRBD1, is unchecked because there is no DNA. Germline CDR1 and CDR2: MNHEY and SVGEGT. This CDR3 region has 15 residues. CDR3 protein: CASSYWTGASYEQYF.